This entry is about one T cell receptor (beta chain). The antigen is not known. These data originate in a study of human T cells and chemical hapten exposure. As to time point: patch test 3, about 24 weeks after DPC sensitization. Treatment reported: therapeutic diphenylcyclopropenone sensitization with weekly scalp DPC. TCRdb reprocessed the RACE reads with MiXCR, giving one entry per CDR3 protein. The sample consists of about 190,000 distinct CDR3 sequences, about 25% of them appearing once. Findings and caveats of the study: It was expanded TCRs that formed significantly more large CDR3 similarity clusters than controls did.

V gave up 0 bases and J gave up 6 bases; unmatched junction bases: 9. Germline lookup yields CDR1 DFQATT and CDR2 SNEGSKA (reference sequence). The CDR3 extends over 15 amino acids. The sequencing used whole blood, collected in connection with sensitization to the hapten diphenylcyclopropenone (DPC). The source of this sequence is a woman in her 40s with alopecia areata. Some clones in this sample may be carry-over from other donors' samples. The chain links TRBV20-1 to TRBJ2-7; TRBD1 matches at 9 bases. CDR3: CSARDPGQGFGEQYF. The DNA of the CDR3 is TGCAGTGCTAGAGATCCGGGACAGGGCTTCGGCGAGCAGTACTTC.